This record looks at one T cell receptor (beta chain) sequence and its context. What it binds is unknown. This CDR3 comprises 14 residues. The V end lost 4 bases, the J end lost 0 bases, and 10 bases lay between the germline ends. Germline CDR1 is LGHNA and CDR2 is YSLEER. This specimen comes from a study of T cell repertoires in cytomegalovirus infection. The overall study: Indicated by public TCR beta signatures were CMV infection and matching HLA type.

Study results and caveats: Carriage of CMV together with the relevant HLA was identifiable through cumulative public TCR beta family frequency.

TCRdb used MiXCR to reprocess the reads, holding one entry per CDR3 protein. Here the sample spans some 450,000 distinct CDR3 sequences, roughly 30% being singletons. The TCR was taken from a human donor in good health (CMV status not recorded). Some clones in this sample may be carry-over from other donors' samples. Sequencing was done on a sample of PBMCs. This chain links TRBV4-3 with TRBJ2-7; D is undetermined. In DNA form, the CDR3 reads TGCGCCAGCAGCCTCGAGGATACCTCCTACGAGCAGTACTTC. It encodes CASSLEDTSYEQYF.